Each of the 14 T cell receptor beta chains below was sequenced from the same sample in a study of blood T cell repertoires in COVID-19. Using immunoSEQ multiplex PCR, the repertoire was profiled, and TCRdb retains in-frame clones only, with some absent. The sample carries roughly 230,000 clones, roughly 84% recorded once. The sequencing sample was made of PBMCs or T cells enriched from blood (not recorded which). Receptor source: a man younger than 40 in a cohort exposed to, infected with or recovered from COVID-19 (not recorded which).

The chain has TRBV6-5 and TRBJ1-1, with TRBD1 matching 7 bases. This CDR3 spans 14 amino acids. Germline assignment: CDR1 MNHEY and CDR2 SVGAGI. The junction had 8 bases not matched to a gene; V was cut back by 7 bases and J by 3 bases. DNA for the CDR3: TGTGCCAGCAATATATTCCAGGGGGACACTGAAGCTTTCTTT. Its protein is CASNIFQGDTEAFF.

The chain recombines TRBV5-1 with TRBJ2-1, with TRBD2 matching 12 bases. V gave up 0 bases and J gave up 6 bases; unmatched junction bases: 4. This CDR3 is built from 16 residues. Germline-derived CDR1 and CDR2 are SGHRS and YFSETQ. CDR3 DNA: TGCGCCAGCAGCTTGGTGTCGACTAGCGGGAGCAATGAGCAGTTCTTC. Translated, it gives CASSLVSTSGSNEQFF.

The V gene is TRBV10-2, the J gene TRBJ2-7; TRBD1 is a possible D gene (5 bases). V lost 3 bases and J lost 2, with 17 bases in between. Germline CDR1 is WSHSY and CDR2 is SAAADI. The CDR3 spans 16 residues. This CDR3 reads CASSDFRVSFAYEQYF. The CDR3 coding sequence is TGCGCCAGCAGTGACTTCAGGGTATCTTTTGCCTACGAGCAGTACTTC.

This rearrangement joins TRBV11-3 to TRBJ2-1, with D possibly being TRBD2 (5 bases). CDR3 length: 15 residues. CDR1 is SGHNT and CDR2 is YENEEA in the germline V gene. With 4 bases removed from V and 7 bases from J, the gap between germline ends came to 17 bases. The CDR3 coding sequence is TGTGCCAGCAGCTCCTTCTCGGGAATAGGAAATGAGCAGTTCTTC. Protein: CASSSFSGIGNEQFF.

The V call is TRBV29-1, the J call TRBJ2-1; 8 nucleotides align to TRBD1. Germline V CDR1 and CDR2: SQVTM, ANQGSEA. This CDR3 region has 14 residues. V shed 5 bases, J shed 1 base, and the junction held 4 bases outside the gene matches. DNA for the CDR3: TGCAGCGTTCCGGACAGGGAATCCTACAATGAGCAGTTCTTC. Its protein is CSVPDRESYNEQFF.

The CDR3 region has the DNA TGTGCCACCAGCTCGGGACTGAGCTCCTACGAGCAGTACTTC. Translated, it gives CATSSGLSSYEQYF. The chain joins TRBV15 to TRBJ2-7; D may be TRBD2 (6 bases). With 5 bases removed from V and 0 bases from J, the gap between germline ends came to 11 bases. Germline lookup yields CDR1 LNHNV and CDR2 YYDKDF (reference sequence). This CDR3 has 14 amino acids.

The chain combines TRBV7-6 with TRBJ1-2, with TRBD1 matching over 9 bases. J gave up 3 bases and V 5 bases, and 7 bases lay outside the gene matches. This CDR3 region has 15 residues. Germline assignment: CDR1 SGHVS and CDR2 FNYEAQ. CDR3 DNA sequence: TGTGCCAGCAGCCAAAGACAGGGGGGACACTATGGCTACACCTTC. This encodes CASSQRQGGHYGYTF.

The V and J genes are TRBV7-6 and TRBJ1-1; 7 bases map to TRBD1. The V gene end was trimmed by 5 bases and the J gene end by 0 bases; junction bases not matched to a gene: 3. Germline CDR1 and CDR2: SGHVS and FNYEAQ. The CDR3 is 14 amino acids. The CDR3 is CASSPTGVNTEAFF. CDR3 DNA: TGTGCCAGCAGCCCAACAGGGGTGAACACTGAAGCTTTCTTT.

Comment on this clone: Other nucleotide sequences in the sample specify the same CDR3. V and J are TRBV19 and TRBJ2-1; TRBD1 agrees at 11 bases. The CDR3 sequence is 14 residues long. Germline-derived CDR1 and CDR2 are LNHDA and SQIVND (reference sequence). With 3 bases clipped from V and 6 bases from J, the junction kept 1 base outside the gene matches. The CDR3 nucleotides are TGTGCCAGTAGTATCGGGACAGGGGGCAATGAGCAGTTCTTC. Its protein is CASSIGTGGNEQFF.

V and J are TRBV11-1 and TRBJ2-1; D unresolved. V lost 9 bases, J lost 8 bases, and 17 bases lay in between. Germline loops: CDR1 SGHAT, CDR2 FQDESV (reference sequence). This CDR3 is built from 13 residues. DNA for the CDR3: TGTGCCAGTCGATTCTCTAGAGTCGATGAGCAGTTCTTC. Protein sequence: CASRFSRVDEQFF.

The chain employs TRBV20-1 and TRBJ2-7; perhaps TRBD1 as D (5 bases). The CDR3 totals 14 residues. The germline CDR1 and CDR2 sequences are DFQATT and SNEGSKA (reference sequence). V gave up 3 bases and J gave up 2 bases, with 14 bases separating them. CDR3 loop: CSASVVRTTYEQYF. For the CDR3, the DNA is TGCAGTGCTAGTGTAGTGAGGACAACCTACGAGCAGTACTTC.

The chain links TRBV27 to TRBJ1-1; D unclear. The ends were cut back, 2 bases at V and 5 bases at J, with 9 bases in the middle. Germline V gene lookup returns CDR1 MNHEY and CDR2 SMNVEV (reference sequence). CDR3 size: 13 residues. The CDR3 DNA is TGTGCCAGCAGTTTAGGGTTCGGGACTGAAGCTTTCTTT. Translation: CASSLGFGTEAFF.

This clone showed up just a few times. CDR3 coding DNA: TGTGCCAGCAGCTTAGCACAGACTAGCGGGGCAACCTACGAGCAGTACTTC. Amino acid sequence: CASSLAQTSGATYEQYF. The rearrangement links TRBV7-8 to TRBJ2-7; 11 nucleotides match TRBD2. J lost 2 bases, V lost 0 bases, and 6 bases had no gene match. The CDR3 has 17 amino acids. Germline assignment: CDR1 SGHVS and CDR2 FQNEAQ.

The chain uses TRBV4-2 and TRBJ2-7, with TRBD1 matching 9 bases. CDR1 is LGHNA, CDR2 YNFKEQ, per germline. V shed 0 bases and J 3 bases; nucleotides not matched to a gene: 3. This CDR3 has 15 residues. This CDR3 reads CASSQDATGGYEQYF. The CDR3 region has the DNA TGTGCCAGCAGCCAAGACGCGACAGGGGGCTACGAGCAGTACTTC.